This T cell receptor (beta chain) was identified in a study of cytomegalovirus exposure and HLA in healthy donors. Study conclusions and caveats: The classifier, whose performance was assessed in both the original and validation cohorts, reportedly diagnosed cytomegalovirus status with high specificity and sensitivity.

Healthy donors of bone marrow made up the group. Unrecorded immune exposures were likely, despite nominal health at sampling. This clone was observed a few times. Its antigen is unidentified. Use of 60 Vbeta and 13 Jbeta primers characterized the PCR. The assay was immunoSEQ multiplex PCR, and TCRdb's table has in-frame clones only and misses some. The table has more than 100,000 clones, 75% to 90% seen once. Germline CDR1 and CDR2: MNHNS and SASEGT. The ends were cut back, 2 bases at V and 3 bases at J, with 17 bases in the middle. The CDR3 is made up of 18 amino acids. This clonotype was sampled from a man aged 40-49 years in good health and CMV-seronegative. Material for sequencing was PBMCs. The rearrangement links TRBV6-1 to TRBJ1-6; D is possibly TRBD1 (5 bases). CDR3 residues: CASSEIGATQNYNSPLHF. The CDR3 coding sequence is TGTGCCAGCAGTGAAATAGGGGCAACGCAAAACTATAATTCACCCCTCCACTTT.